Listed below are T cell receptor beta chains from one sample, sequenced in a study of blood T cell repertoires in COVID-19. Some clones are missing from TCRdb's copy, which holds only in-frame ones; the method was immunoSEQ multiplex PCR. The table records about 99,000 clones, around 86% of them present only once. Sample: peripheral blood. These receptors all stem from a man between 50 and 59 years old with acute or convalescent COVID-19. The conserved cysteine and the conserved F or W are not part of the CDR3 here.

>TRBV5-4|TRBJ2-1|11
ASTPRGSNEQF
>TRBV2|TRBJ2-5|13
ASSAHTQGWETQY
>TRBV6-5|TRBJ2-7|12
ASSFGLAGYEQY
>TRBV6-5|TRBJ2-2|13
ASSYDAGRFGELF
>TRBV6-5|TRBJ2-3|11
ASSYSSADTQY
>TRBV7-2|TRBJ1-2|9
ASGQLYGYT
>TRBV15|TRBJ2-3|12
ATDPSGGGDTQY
>TRBV18|TRBJ1-5|11
ASSPQGSQPQH
>TRBV11-2|TRBJ1-4|14
ASSPAQGSLSEKLF
>TRBV7-7|TRBJ2-5|12
ASSLGGEQETQY
>TRBV28|TRBJ1-5|12
ASSLLGGGQPQH
>TRBV5-1|TRBJ1-6|11
ASAPLNNSPLH
>TRBV3-1/TRBV3-2|TRBJ1-4|13
ASSRQQGAFEKLF
>TRBV3-1/TRBV3-2|TRBJ2-1|18
ASSQEFLAGEWSSYNEQF
>TRBV29-1|TRBJ2-1|12
SGRGGSNTNEQF
>TRBV18|TRBJ1-1|15
ASSRAGQGLMNTEAF
>TRBV4-1|TRBJ2-5|15
ARFSGRKGSRVETQY
>TRBV14|TRBJ1-1|13
ASSPQQGMNTEAF
>TRBV5-5|TRBJ2-1|13
ASSLLASSYNEQF
>TRBV30|TRBJ2-1|12
AWSSWLTGREQF
>TRBV7-8|TRBJ1-6|12
ASSLGRFNSPLH
>TRBV7-9|TRBJ1-3|13
ASSLAAGAGNTIY